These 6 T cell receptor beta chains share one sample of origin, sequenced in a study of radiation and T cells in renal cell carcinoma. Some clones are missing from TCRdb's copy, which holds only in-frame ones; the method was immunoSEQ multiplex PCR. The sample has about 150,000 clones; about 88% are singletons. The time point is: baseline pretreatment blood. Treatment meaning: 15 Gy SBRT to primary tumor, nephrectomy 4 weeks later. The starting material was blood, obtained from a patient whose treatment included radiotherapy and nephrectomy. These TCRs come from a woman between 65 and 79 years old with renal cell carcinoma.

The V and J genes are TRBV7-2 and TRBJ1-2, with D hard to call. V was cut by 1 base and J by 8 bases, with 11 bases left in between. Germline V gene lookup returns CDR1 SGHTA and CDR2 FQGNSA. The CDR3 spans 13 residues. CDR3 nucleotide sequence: TGTGCCAGCAGCTTAGTTGTCCGGGAAGGCTACACCTTC. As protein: CASSLVVREGYTF.

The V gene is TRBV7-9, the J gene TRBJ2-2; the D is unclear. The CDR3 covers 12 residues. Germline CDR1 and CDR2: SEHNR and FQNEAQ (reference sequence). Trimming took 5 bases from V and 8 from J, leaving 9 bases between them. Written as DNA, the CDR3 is TGTGCCAGCAGCCCCCCCCTAGGGGAGCTGTTTTTT. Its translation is CASSPPLGELFF.

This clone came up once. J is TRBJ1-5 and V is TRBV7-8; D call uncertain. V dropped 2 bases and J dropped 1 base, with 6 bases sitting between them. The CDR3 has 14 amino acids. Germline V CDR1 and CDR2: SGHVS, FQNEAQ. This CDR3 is CASSLPRSNQPQHF. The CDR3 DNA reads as TGTGCCAGCAGCTTACCGCGAAGCAATCAGCCCCAGCATTTT.

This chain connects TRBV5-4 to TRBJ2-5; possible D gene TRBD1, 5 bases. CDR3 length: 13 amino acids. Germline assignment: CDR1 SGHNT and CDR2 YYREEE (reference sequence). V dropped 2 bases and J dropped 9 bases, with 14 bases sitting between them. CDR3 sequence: CASSFDSLGAQYF. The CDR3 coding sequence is TGTGCCAGCAGCTTTGACTCCCTAGGGGCCCAGTACTTC. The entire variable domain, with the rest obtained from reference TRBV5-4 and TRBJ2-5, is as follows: ETGVTQSPTHLIKTRGQQVTLRCSSQSGHNTVSWYQQALGQGPQFIFQYYREEENGRGNFPPRFSGLQFPNYSSELNVNALELDDSALYLCASSFDSLGAQYFGPGTRLLVL.

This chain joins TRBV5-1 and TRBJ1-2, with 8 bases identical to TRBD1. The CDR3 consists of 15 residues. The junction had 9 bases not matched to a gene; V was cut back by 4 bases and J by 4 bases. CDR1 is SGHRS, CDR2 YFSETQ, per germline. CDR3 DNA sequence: TGCGCCAGCAGCCCAACCATCACAGGGGGCTATGGCTACACCTTC. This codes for CASSPTITGGYGYTF. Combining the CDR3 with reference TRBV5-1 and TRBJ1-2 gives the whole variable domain KAGVTQTPRYLIKTRGQQVTLSCSPISGHRSVSWYQQTPGQGLQFLFEYFSETQRNKGNFPGRFSGRQFSNSRSEMNVSTLELGDSALYLCASSPTITGGYGYTFGSGTRLTVV.

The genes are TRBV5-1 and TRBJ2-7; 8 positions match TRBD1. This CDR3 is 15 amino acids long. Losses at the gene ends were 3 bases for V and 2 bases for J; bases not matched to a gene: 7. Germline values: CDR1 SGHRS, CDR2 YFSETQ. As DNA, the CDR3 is TGCGCCAGCAGCTCCACCGGGACAGGAACCTACGAGCAGTACTTC. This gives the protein CASSSTGTGTYEQYF.